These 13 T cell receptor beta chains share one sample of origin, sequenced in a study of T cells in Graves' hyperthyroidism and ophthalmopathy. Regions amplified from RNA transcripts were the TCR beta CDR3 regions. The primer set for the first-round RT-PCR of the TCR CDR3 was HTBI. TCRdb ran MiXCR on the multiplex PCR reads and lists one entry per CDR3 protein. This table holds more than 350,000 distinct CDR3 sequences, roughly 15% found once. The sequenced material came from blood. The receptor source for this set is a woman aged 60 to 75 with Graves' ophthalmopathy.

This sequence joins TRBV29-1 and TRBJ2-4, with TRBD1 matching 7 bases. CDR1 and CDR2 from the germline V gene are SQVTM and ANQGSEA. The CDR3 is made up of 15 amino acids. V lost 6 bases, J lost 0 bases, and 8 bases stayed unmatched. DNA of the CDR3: TGCAGCGTCCTTACAGGGGCCCTAGCCAAAAACATTCAGTACTTC. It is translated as CSVLTGALAKNIQYF. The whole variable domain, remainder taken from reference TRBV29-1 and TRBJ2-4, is SAVISQKPSRDICQRGTSLTIQCQVDSQVTMMFWYRQQPGQSLTLIATANQGSEATYESGFVIDKFPISRPNLTFSTLTVSNMSPEDSSIYLCSVLTGALAKNIQYFGAGTRLSVL.

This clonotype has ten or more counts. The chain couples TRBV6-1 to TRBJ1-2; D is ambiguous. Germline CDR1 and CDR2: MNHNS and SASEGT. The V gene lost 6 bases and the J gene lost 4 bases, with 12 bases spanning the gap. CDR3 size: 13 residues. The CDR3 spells CASRVGVVYGYTF. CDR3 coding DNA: TGTGCCAGCAGAGTGGGCGTAGTCTATGGCTACACCTTC.

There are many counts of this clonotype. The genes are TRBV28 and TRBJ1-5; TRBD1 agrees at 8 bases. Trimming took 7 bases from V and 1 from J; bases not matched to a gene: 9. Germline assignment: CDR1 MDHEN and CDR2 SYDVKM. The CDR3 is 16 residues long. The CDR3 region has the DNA TGTGCCAGCAAACAGCAGGGGGCCTCGAGCAATCAGCCCCAGCATTTT. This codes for CASKQQGASSNQPQHF.

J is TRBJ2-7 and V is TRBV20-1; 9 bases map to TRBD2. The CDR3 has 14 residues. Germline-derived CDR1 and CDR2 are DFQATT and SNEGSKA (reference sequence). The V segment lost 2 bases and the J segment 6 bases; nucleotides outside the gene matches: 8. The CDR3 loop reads CSARTLAGAVEQYF. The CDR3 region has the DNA TGCAGTGCTAGAACGTTAGCGGGAGCGGTCGAGCAGTACTTC.

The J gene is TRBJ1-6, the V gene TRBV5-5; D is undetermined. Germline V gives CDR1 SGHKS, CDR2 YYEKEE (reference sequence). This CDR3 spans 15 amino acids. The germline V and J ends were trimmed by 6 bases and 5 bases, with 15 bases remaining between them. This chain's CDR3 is CASTLREGHNSPLHF. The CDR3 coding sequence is TGTGCCAGCACCCTCCGGGAGGGCCATAATTCACCCCTCCACTTT.

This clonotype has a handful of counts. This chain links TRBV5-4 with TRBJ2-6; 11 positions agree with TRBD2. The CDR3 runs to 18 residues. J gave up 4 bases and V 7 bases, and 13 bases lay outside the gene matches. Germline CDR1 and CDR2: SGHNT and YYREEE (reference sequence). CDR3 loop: CASYRSIAGGGGANVLTF. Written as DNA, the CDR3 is TGTGCCAGCTATCGTTCGATAGCGGGAGGGGGAGGGGCCAACGTCCTGACTTTC.

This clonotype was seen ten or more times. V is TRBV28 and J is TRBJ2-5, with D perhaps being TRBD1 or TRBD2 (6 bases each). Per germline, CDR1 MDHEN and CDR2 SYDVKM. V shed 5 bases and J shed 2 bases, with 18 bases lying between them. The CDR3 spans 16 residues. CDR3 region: CASSTPTRGLQETQYF. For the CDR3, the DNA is TGTGCCAGCAGTACCCCAACCAGGGGACTTCAAGAGACCCAGTACTTC.

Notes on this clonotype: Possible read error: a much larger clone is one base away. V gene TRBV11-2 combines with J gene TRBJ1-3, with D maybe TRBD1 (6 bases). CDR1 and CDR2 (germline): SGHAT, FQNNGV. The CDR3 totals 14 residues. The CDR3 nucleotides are TGTGCCAGCAGCTTGGACAGCTCTGGAACCACCATATATTTT. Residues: CASSLDSSGTTIYF.

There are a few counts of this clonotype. CDR3 DNA: TGTGCCAGCAGCCAGTACAAACGTCGGGGGAACGGGTACAATGAGCAGTTCTTC. Its protein product is CASSQYKRRGNGYNEQFF. The V and J genes are TRBV3-1 and TRBJ2-1, with TRBD2 as a possible D gene (6 bases). V lost 3 bases and J lost 4, with 22 bases in between. Per germline, CDR1 LGHDT and CDR2 YNNKEL (reference sequence). CDR3 length equals 18 residues.

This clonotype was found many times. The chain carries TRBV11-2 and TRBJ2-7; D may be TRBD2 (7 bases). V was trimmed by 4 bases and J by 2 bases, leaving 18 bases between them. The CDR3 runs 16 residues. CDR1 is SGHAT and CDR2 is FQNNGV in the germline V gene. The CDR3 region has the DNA TGTGCCAGCAGCTGGGGGGACGGGGGGCGTACCTACGAGCAGTACTTC. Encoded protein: CASSWGDGGRTYEQYF. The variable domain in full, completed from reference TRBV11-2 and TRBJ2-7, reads EAGVAQSPRYKIIEKRQSVAFWCNPISGHATLYWYQQILGQGPKLLIQFQNNGVVDDSQLPKDRFSAERLKGVDSTLKIQPAKLEDSAVYLCASSWGDGGRTYEQYFGPGTRLTVT.

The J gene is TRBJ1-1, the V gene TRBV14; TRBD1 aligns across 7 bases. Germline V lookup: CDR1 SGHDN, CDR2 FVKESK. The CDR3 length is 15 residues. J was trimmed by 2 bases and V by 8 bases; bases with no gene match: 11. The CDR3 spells CASGDRMGSNTEAFF. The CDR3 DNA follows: TGTGCCAGCGGGGACAGAATGGGAAGTAACACTGAAGCTTTCTTT.

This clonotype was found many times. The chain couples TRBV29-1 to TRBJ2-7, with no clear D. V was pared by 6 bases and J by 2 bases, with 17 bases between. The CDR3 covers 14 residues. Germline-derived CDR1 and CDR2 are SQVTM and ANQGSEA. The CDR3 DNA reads TGCAGCGTCCCGGCCCCTGGTTCGGCCTACGAGCAGTACTTC. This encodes CSVPAPGSAYEQYF.

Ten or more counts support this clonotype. CDR3 bases: TGTGCCAGCTCAGGAGACTATCCCTACGAGCAGTACTTC. This codes for CASSGDYPYEQYF. The V call is TRBV18, the J call TRBJ2-7, with D perhaps matching TRBD2 (5 bases). CDR1 is KGHSH and CDR2 is LQKENI in the germline V gene. V was cut by 5 bases and J by 2 bases, with 10 bases left in between. The CDR3 is 13 residues long.